A single sample gave rise to the 26 T cell receptor beta chains below, sequenced in a study of T-cell reconstitution after alpha-beta-depleted transplantation in children. It was with unique molecular identifiers that the TCRbeta library was prepared. TCRdb independently ran MiXCR on the PCR reads; one entry per CDR3 protein. The data show a few hundred thousand distinct CDR3 sequences, approximately 24% seen once. Sequencing used PBMCs, mostly from graft donor cells, obtained 360 days after TCRalphabeta/CD19-depleted stem cell transplant. The receptors originated from a female patient aged 2-9 years who had a stem cell transplant for congenital amegakaryocytic thrombocytopenia, so the T cells may come from the graft donor.

The chain employs TRBV11-2 and TRBJ2-7; 9 nucleotides align to TRBD2. CDR1 and CDR2 from the germline V gene are SGHAT and FQNNGV. This CDR3 contains 13 residues. J gave up 3 bases and V 5 bases, and 2 bases lay outside the gene matches. DNA for the CDR3: TGTGCCAGCAGCCGTAGCGGGGGCTACGAGCAGTACTTC. Translating it yields CASSRSGGYEQYF.

A few counts support this clonotype. The chain recombines TRBV5-1 with TRBJ1-1; 9 bases line up with TRBD1. Germline V CDR1 and CDR2: SGHRS, YFSETQ. This CDR3 is built from 15 residues. Trimming cost V 0 bases and J 1 base; bases outside gene matches: 1. The CDR3 nucleotides are TGCGCCAGCAGCTTGGTGGACAGGGGGAACACTGAAGCTTTCTTT. Its protein product is CASSLVDRGNTEAFF.

In this sample, this clonotype turned up many times. The chain uses TRBV6-2 or TRBV6-3 and TRBJ2-1; D is possibly TRBD2 (6 bases). The CDR3 extends over 13 amino acids. The V gene's germline CDR1 is MNHEY and CDR2 SVGEGT. Deletions cut 8 bases from V and 5 bases from J, with 13 bases between. The CDR3 is CASVQGGHNEQFF. CDR3 coding DNA: TGTGCCAGCGTTCAGGGAGGCCACAATGAGCAGTTCTTC.

This clonotype was counted between two and nine times. The rearrangement links TRBV5-1 to TRBJ2-7; possibly TRBD1 for D (6 bases). The CDR3 length is 13 residues. The germline V gene encodes CDR1 SGHRS and CDR2 YFSETQ. Trimming removed 4 bases from V and 2 bases from J, with 10 bases in between. CDR3 nucleotide sequence: TGCGCCAGCAGCGAAGGGACACCCTACGAGCAGTACTTC. Translating gives CASSEGTPYEQYF.

V is TRBV4-1 and J is TRBJ2-7; D possibly uses TRBD1 or TRBD2 (5 bases each). V shed 4 bases and J shed 1 base, with 11 bases lying between them. The CDR3 is 14 amino acids. Germline assignment: CDR1 MGHRA and CDR2 YSYEKL. The CDR3: CASSPGPQSYEQYF. The CDR3, as DNA: TGCGCCAGCAGCCCGGGACCACAGTCCTACGAGCAGTACTTC.

This clonotype was observed a handful of times. The J gene is TRBJ1-4, the V gene TRBV20-1, with 7 nucleotides matching TRBD1. Germline loops: CDR1 DFQATT, CDR2 SNEGSKA (reference sequence). The junction had 8 bases not matched to a gene; V was cut back by 5 bases and J by 5 bases. The CDR3 covers 14 residues. In DNA form, the CDR3 reads TGCAGTGCTGGTACCGGGACAGAAAATGAAAAACTGTTTTTT. Protein: CSAGTGTENEKLFF.

The rearrangement links TRBV20-1 to TRBJ1-6, with D unclear. This CDR3 has 13 amino acids. Germline V gene sequence: CDR1 DFQATT, CDR2 SNEGSKA (reference sequence). V lost 3 bases to trimming and J lost 10 bases, with 13 bases between them. CDR3 sequence: CSASLREGSPLHF. Written as DNA, the CDR3 is TGCAGTGCTAGCCTCCGGGAAGGATCACCCCTCCACTTT.

The chain joins TRBV5-6 to TRBJ1-2, with a tentative D call TRBD1 (6 bases). V gave up 4 bases and J gave up 5 bases, with 12 bases separating them. Germline CDR1 is SGHDT and CDR2 is YYEEEE. There are 13 residues in the CDR3. In DNA form, the CDR3 reads TGTGCCAGCAGCGCGGGACAAACTTATGGCTACACCTTC. It codes for CASSAGQTYGYTF.

Here the CDR3 reads CASSLWTVPTNEKLFF. The CDR3 region has the DNA TGTGCCAGCAGCTTGTGGACAGTTCCAACTAATGAAAAACTGTTTTTT. J is TRBJ1-4 and V is TRBV5-6; D possibly corresponds to TRBD1 (6 bases). The CDR3 is 16 residues long. The V gene's germline CDR1 is SGHDT and CDR2 YYEEEE. Trimming took 1 base from V and 0 from J, leaving 10 bases between them.

CDR3 sequence: CASRRGGVYQPQHF. DNA of the CDR3: TGTGCCAGCCGGAGGGGGGGCGTTTATCAGCCCCAGCATTTT. V usage is TRBV12-3 or TRBV12-4 and J usage is TRBJ1-5; D perhaps matches TRBD1 (6 bases). CDR3 length: 14 amino acids. V shed 8 bases and J shed 5 bases, with 16 bases lying between them.

J is TRBJ2-2 and V is TRBV28; D might be TRBD1 (6 bases). Per the germline V gene, CDR1 is MDHEN and CDR2 is SYDVKM. The CDR3 sequence is 16 residues long. V was shortened by 2 bases and J by 1 base, with 11 bases between the two germline ends. DNA for the CDR3: TGTGCCAGCAGTTTAGGACAGCTTATGAACACCGGGGAGCTGTTTTTT. Translated: CASSLGQLMNTGELFF.

There are a few counts of this clonotype. J is TRBJ1-5 and V is TRBV12-3 or TRBV12-4; D gene unclear. V lost 3 bases to trimming and J lost 0 bases, with 6 bases between them. The CDR3 contains 14 residues. DNA of the CDR3: TGTGCCAGCAGTTTCGTCCGTAGCAATCAGCCCCAGCATTTT. This sequence encodes CASSFVRSNQPQHF.

This rearrangement joins TRBV20-1 to TRBJ1-1, with 9 bases that match TRBD1. Germline V gene data show CDR1 as DFQATT and CDR2 as SNEGSKA (reference sequence). The CDR3 is 15 amino acids. The CDR3 is CSPSDRGRGNTEAFF. CDR3 sequence (DNA): TGCAGCCCTTCGGACAGGGGACGGGGGAACACTGAAGCTTTCTTT.

This clonotype appeared a few times. The chain has TRBV24-1 and TRBJ2-1; no clear D. Germline CDR1 is KGHDR and CDR2 is SFDVKD. The CDR3 is 14 amino acids. Trimming stripped 4 bases from V and 5 bases from J, with 11 bases between. The CDR3 region is CATSEPGPNNEQFF. CDR3 bases: TGTGCCACCAGTGAGCCTGGACCCAACAATGAGCAGTTCTTC.

This clonotype has a count of ten or more. V usage is TRBV20-1 and J usage is TRBJ2-7; D remains ambiguous. This CDR3 spans 12 amino acids. The V end was cut by 2 bases, the J end by 7 bases, with 12 bases between. Per germline, CDR1 DFQATT and CDR2 SNEGSKA (reference sequence). The CDR3 DNA reads as TGCAGTGCTAGATCCGATCTGGGGGAGCAGTACTTC. As protein: CSARSDLGEQYF.

The V and J genes are TRBV5-1 and TRBJ2-7; TRBD1 agrees at 8 bases. V shed 3 bases, J shed 4 bases, and the junction held 15 bases outside the gene matches. The germline V gene has CDR1 SGHRS and CDR2 YFSETQ. CDR3 length equals 17 residues. CDR3 DNA sequence: TGCGCCAGCAGCTACTCTACGTCCGGGACAGGAAGGTACGAGCAGTACTTC. This gives the protein CASSYSTSGTGRYEQYF.

This chain uses TRBV4-3 with TRBJ2-1; 7 nucleotides align to TRBD2. Germline V CDR1 and CDR2: LGHNA, YSLEER. The CDR3 runs to 16 residues. V lost 2 bases and J lost 0; bases outside the gene matches: 4. CDR3 region: CASSQLRGSSYNEQFF. CDR3 in DNA: TGCGCCAGCAGCCAACTCCGCGGGAGCTCCTACAATGAGCAGTTCTTC.

This sequence joins TRBV4-1 and TRBJ2-5; 9 nucleotides match TRBD1. With V trimmed by 1 base and J by 2 bases, 5 bases remained unmatched. Germline loops: CDR1 MGHRA, CDR2 YSYEKL. The CDR3 consists of 16 residues. CDR3 amino acids: CASSQVGTGFQETQYF. The CDR3 DNA follows: TGCGCCAGCAGCCAAGTTGGGACAGGGTTTCAAGAGACCCAGTACTTC.

The chain employs TRBV6-2 or TRBV6-3 and TRBJ2-5; D is unclear. The CDR3 sequence is 11 residues long. V was cut by 5 bases and J by 5 bases, with 6 bases left in between. Germline V gene lookup returns CDR1 MNHEY and CDR2 SVGEGT. In DNA form, the CDR3 reads TGTGCCAGCAGTAGATTGGAGACCCAGTACTTC. It specifies CASSRLETQYF.

This clonotype has more than one count but fewer than ten. The rearrangement joins TRBV4-1 to TRBJ2-1; D gene ambiguous. CDR1 and CDR2 (germline): MGHRA, YSYEKL. The CDR3 is 13 residues long. Deletions cut 1 base from V and 6 bases from J, with 7 bases between. The CDR3 is CASSQVFVNEQFF. As DNA, the CDR3 is TGCGCCAGCAGCCAAGTGTTCGTCAATGAGCAGTTCTTC.

V usage is TRBV6-5 and J usage is TRBJ1-5; D perhaps matches TRBD1 (5 bases). The ends were cut back, 6 bases at V and 2 bases at J, with 26 bases in the middle. From germline, CDR1 is MNHEY and CDR2 SVGAGI. The CDR3 has 19 residues. The CDR3: CASSYKMRTEGYGNQPQHF. CDR3 DNA sequence: TGTGCCAGCAGCTACAAAATGAGGACGGAGGGGTATGGCAATCAGCCCCAGCATTTT.

This clonotype was observed many times. V usage is TRBV5-1 and J usage is TRBJ1-1, with 9 bases identical to TRBD1. The CDR3 covers 14 residues. The V and J ends lost 1 base and 4 bases, in that order; junction bases with no gene match: 2. Germline CDR1 SGHRS, CDR2 YFSETQ. The CDR3 DNA is TGCGCCAGCAGCTTGTTGGACAGGGGCACTGAAGCTTTCTTT. Residues: CASSLLDRGTEAFF.

This clonotype appeared a few times. The CDR3 spells CASSAREGVTEAFF. In DNA, the CDR3 is TGTGCCAGCAGTGCTCGAGAGGGGGTAACTGAAGCTTTCTTT. The chain combines TRBV6-4 with TRBJ1-1, with D perhaps matching TRBD1 (6 bases). The CDR3 loop spans 14 amino acids. CDR1 and CDR2 from the germline V gene are MRHNA and SNTAGT. Trimming pared 4 bases from V and 5 bases from J, leaving 14 bases between.

The chain carries TRBV5-1 and TRBJ1-2; the D is unclear. CDR3 length: 14 amino acids. Trimming cost V 0 bases and J 3 bases, with 9 bases left between them. Germline V gene sequence: CDR1 SGHRS, CDR2 YFSETQ. CDR3 DNA sequence: TGCGCCAGCAGCTTGGGCGGGGTCGACTATGGCTACACCTTC. Translating gives CASSLGGVDYGYTF.

The rearrangement uses TRBV20-1 and TRBJ2-3; TRBD1 matches 8 bases. The germline CDR1 and CDR2 sequences are DFQATT and SNEGSKA (reference sequence). J gave up 5 bases and V 3 bases, and 4 bases lay outside the gene matches. The CDR3 spans 13 residues. In DNA form, the CDR3 reads TGCAGTGCTAGTCAGGACAGGGTAGATACGCAGTATTTT. It is translated as CSASQDRVDTQYF.

The V gene is TRBV5-1, the J gene TRBJ2-1; a weak D match, TRBD1 (7 bases). The V gene lost 4 bases and the J gene lost 5 bases, with 37 bases spanning the gap. This CDR3 has 22 residues. CDR1 is SGHRS and CDR2 is YFSETQ in the germline V gene. The CDR3 region has the DNA TGCGCCAGCAGCAACCCCAGACTAGTAGACATAGTCCCAGGGGGAGGAGACAATGAGCAGTTCTTC. Translation: CASSNPRLVDIVPGGGDNEQFF.